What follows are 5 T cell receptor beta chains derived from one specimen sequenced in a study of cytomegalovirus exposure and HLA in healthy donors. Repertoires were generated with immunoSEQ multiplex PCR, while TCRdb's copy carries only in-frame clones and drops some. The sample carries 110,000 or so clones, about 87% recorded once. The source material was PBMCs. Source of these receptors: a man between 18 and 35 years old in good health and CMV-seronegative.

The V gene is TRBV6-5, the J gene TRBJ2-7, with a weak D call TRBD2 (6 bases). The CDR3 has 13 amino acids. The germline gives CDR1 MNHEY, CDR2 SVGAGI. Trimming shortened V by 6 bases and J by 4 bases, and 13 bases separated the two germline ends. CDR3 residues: CASREGGKYEQYF. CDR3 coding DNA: TGTGCCAGCAGGGAGGGAGGAAAATACGAGCAGTACTTC.

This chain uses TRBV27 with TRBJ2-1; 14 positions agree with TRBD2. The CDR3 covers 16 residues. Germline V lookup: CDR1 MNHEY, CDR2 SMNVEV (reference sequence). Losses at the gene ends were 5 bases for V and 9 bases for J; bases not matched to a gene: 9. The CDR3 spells CASSPPGLAGVSEQFF. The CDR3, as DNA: TGTGCCAGCAGTCCCCCGGGACTAGCGGGAGTTAGTGAGCAGTTCTTC.

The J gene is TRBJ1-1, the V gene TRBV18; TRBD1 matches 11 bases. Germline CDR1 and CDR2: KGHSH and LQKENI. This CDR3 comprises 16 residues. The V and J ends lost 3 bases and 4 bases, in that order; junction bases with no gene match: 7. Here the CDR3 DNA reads TGTGCCAGCTCACCCGCCCAGGACAGGGGGCCCACTGAAGCTTTCTTT. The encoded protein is CASSPAQDRGPTEAFF.

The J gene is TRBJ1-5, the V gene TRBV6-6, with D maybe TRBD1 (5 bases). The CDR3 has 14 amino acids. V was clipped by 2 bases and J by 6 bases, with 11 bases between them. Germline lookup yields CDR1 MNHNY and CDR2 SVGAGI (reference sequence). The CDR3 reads CASSYGQGSQPQHF. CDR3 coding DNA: TGTGCCAGCAGTTACGGGCAGGGCAGTCAGCCCCAGCATTTT.

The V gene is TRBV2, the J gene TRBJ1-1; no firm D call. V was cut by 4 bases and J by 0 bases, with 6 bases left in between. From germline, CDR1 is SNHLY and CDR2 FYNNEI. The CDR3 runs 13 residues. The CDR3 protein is CASSGEMNTEAFF. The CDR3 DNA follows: TGTGCCAGCAGTGGGGAGATGAACACTGAAGCTTTCTTT. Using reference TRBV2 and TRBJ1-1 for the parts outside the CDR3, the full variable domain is EPEVTQTPSHQVTQMGQEVILRCVPISNHLYFYWYRQILGQKVEFLVSFYNNEISEKSEIFDDQFSVERPDGSNFTLKIRSTKLEDSAMYFCASSGEMNTEAFFGQGTRLTVV.